Below, 5 T cell receptor beta chains from the same sample are listed, as sequenced in a study of cytomegalovirus exposure and HLA in healthy donors. The PCR contained 60 Vbeta and 13 Jbeta primers. Some clones are missing from TCRdb's copy, which holds only in-frame ones; the method was immunoSEQ multiplex PCR. The table lists approximately 95,000 clones, around 86% of them singletons, with about 4.4% in the top ten. The specimen was PBMCs. The origin of the receptors is a woman aged 70-85 years in good health and CMV-seropositive.

This rearrangement joins TRBV21-1 to TRBJ2-3; the tabulated D call, TRBD1, remains unverified against the DNA. TRBV21-1 is recorded as a pseudogene. The CDR3 spans 17 residues. CDR3: CASSKNRGGTPTDTQYF. CDR3 sequence (DNA): TGTGCCAGCAGCAAAAACAGGGGGGGTACCCCCACAGATACGCAGTATTTT.

The chain carries TRBV7-9 and TRBJ2-7; 10 nucleotides match TRBD1. The V segment lost 4 bases and the J segment 6 bases; nucleotides outside the gene matches: 6. The CDR3 sequence is 14 residues long. Germline V gene sequence: CDR1 SEHNR, CDR2 FQNEAQ (reference sequence). CDR3 protein: CASSSWTGGGEQYF. The CDR3 DNA reads TGTGCCAGCAGCTCCTGGACAGGGGGAGGCGAGCAGTACTTC.

This chain uses TRBV7-2 with TRBJ2-5, with 8 bases lining up with TRBD1. The J call may be mistaken, given a closer DNA end match to TRBJ2-7. Germline loops: CDR1 SGHTA, CDR2 FQGNSA. The length of the CDR3 is 13 residues. The CDR3 loop is CASSHDRGYEQYF. In DNA, the CDR3 is TGTGCCAGCAGCCATGACAGGGGCTACGAGCAGTACTTC.

The chain combines TRBV2 with TRBJ2-1, with 12 bases lining up with TRBD2. Germline V gives CDR1 SNHLY, CDR2 FYNNEI. V lost 1 base and J lost 9; bases outside the gene matches: 4. The CDR3 is 15 residues long. The CDR3 DNA sequence: TGTGCCAGCAGTGAAGGACTAGCGGGAGTAGGTGAGCAGTTCTTC. Amino acid sequence: CASSEGLAGVGEQFF.

In this sample, this clone turned up a few times. The chain recombines TRBV27 with TRBJ2-5, with TRBD1 matching 7 bases. The CDR3 contains 15 residues. Per germline, CDR1 MNHEY and CDR2 SMNVEV (reference sequence). The trim removed 3 bases at V and 2 bases at J, leaving 6 bases unmatched. The chain's CDR3 is CASSFLGQPQETQYF. The CDR3 coding sequence is TGTGCCAGCAGTTTCTTGGGACAGCCGCAAGAGACCCAGTACTTC.